This T cell receptor beta chain was identified in a study of T cells in localized non-small cell lung cancer. Study-wide points: For the top 100 tumor clones, a median roughly 56 also appeared in adjacent lung. Uninvolved adjacent lung showed peak T cell clonality, exceeding tumor. Only one tumor region went through sequencing, so heterogeneity may still be there.

To note about this clone: Its antigen remains unknown.

TCRdb's copy holds only in-frame clones and misses some; the assay was immunoSEQ multiplex PCR. This table holds over 20,000 clones, approximately 85% found once. Germline V gene sequence: CDR1 SGHRS, CDR2 YFSETQ. The CDR3 has 12 amino acids. Trimming left V 4 bases short and J 13 bases short, with 15 bases between. This rearrangement joins TRBV5-1 to TRBJ2-1; D gene ambiguous. This sequence originates from a male donor at least 60 years old with stage II lung adenocarcinoma. This specimen consisted of peripheral blood mononuclear cells, obtained before any cancer treatment. CDR3 residues: CASSLLPGPQFF. The CDR3 DNA reads TGCGCCAGCAGCCTCCTCCCGGGCCCACAGTTCTTC.